This T cell receptor (beta chain) was sequenced during a study of T cell responses to AZD1222 COVID-19 vaccine. Germline-derived CDR1 and CDR2 are SEHNR and FQNEAQ (reference sequence). This CDR3 is 14 amino acids long. The V end lost 5 bases, the J end lost 10 bases, and 15 bases lay between the germline ends. Study conclusions and caveats: A rise in Spike-specific TCR breadth and depth followed two AZD1222 doses. The study identified only six AZD1222 recipients as seropositive at baseline.

The method was immunoSEQ multiplex PCR; TCRdb's version includes in-frame clones alone and lacks a portion of them. The sample gives about 55,000 clones, around 92% of which show up once; 2% is in the top ten. To note about this clone: As yet, its antigen is unknown.

The sample here was peripheral blood, taken on day 0 of AZD1222 vaccination. V and J are TRBV7-9 and TRBJ1-6; D perhaps matches TRBD1 (6 bases). This clonotype was obtained from an adult in good health. The CDR3 sequence is CASSRTGSLSPLHF. The CDR3 DNA reads as TGTGCCAGCAGCCGCACAGGGTCTCTCTCACCCCTCCACTTT.